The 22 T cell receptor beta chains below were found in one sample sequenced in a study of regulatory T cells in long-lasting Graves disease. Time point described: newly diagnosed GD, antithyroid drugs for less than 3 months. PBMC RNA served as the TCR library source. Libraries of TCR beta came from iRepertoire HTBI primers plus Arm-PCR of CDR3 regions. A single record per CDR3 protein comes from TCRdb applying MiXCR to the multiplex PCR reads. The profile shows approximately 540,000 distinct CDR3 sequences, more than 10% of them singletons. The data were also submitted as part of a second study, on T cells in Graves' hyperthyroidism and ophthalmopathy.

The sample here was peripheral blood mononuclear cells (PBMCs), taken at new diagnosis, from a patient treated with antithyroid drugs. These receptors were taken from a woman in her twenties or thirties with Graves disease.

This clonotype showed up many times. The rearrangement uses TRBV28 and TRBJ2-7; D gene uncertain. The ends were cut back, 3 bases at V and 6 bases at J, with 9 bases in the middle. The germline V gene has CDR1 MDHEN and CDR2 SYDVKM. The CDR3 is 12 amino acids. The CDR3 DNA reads TGTGCCAGCAGTTTTAGGGCGAGCGAGCAGTACTTC. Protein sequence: CASSFRASEQYF.

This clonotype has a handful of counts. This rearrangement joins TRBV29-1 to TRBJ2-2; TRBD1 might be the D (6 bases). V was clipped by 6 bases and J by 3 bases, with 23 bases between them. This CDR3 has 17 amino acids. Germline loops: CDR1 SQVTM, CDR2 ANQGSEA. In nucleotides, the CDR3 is TGCAGCGTCACAGGGACGATCGGACAGACGCACACCGGGGAGCTGTTTTTT. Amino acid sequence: CSVTGTIGQTHTGELFF.

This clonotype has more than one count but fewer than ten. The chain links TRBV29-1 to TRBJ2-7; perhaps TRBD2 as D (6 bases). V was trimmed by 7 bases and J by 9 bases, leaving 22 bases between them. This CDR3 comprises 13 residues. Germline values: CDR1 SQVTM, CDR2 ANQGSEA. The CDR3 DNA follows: TGCAGCGCGACCACGGGACTCTTGGCGGTGCAGTACTTC. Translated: CSATTGLLAVQYF.

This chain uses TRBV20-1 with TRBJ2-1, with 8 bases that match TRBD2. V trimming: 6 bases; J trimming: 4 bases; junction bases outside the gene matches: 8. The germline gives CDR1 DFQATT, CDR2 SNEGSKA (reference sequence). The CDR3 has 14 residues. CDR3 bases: TGCAGTGCCCCTAAAGCGGGAGAGTACAATGAGCAGTTCTTC. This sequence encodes CSAPKAGEYNEQFF.

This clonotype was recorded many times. This CDR3 reads CASSEDSWKTQYF. The DNA of the CDR3 is TGCGCCAGCAGTGAGGACAGCTGGAAGACCCAGTACTTC. The chain is built from TRBV10-1 and TRBJ2-5, with D possibly matching TRBD1 (5 bases). Germline V lookup: CDR1 WNHNN, CDR2 SYGVQD (reference sequence). V lost 2 bases and J lost 6, with 10 bases in between. This CDR3 contains 13 residues.

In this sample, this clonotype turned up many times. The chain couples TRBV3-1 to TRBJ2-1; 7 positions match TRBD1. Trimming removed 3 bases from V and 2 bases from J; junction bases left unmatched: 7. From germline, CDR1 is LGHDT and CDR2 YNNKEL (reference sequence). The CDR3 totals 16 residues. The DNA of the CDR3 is TGTGCCAGCAGCCACCCAAGGGACAGTGCCTACAATGAGCAGTTCTTC. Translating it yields CASSHPRDSAYNEQFF.

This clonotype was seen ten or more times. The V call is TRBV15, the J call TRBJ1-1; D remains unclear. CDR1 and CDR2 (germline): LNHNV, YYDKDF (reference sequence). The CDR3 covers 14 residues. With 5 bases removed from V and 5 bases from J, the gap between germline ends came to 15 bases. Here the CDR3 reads CATSAGPTGTEAFF. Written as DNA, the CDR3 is TGTGCCACCAGCGCTGGACCCACTGGGACTGAAGCTTTCTTT.

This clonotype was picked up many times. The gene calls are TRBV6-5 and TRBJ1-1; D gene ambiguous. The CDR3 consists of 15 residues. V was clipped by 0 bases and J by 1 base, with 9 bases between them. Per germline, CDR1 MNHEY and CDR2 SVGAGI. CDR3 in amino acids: CASSYSRPRNTEAFF. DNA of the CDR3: TGTGCCAGCAGTTACTCAAGACCGAGGAACACTGAAGCTTTCTTT.

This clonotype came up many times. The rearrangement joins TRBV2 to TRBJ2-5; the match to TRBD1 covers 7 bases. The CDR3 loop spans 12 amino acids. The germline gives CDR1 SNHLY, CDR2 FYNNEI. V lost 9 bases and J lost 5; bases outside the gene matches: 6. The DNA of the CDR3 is TGTGCCAGTACAGGGGTCAGGGAGACCCAGTACTTC. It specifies CASTGVRETQYF.

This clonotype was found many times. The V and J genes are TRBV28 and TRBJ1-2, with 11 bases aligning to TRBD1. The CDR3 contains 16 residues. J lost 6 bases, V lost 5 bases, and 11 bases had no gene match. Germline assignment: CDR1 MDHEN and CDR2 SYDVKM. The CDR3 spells CASSATGTGGSDGYTF. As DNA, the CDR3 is TGTGCCAGCAGTGCAACCGGGACAGGGGGTTCTGATGGCTACACCTTC.

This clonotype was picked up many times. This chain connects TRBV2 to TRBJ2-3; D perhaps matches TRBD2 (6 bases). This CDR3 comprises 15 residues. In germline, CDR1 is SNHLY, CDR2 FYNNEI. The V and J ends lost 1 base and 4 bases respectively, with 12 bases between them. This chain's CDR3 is CASSEDRGNADTQYF. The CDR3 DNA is TGTGCCAGCAGTGAAGATCGGGGGAATGCAGATACGCAGTATTTT. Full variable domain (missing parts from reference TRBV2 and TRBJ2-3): EPEVTQTPSHQVTQMGQEVILRCVPISNHLYFYWYRQILGQKVEFLVSFYNNEISEKSEIFDDQFSVERPDGSNFTLKIRSTKLEDSAMYFCASSEDRGNADTQYFGPGTRLTVL.

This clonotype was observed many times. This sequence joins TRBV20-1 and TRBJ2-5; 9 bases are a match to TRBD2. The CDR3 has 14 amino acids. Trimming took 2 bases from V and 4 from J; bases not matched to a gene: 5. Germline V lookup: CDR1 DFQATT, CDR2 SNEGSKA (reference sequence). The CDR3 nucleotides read TGCAGTGCTAGAAAGCCGGGACTAGCAGAGACCCAGTACTTC. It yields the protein CSARKPGLAETQYF.

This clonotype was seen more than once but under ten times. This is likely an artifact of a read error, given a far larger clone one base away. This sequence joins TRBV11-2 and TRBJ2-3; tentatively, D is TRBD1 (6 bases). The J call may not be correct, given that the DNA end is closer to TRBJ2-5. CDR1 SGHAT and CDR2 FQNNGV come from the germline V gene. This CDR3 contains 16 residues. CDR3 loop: CASSLDTGSVGESQYF. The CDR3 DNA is TGTGCCAGCAGCTTAGACACAGGGTCGGTGGGTGAGTCCCAGTACTTC.

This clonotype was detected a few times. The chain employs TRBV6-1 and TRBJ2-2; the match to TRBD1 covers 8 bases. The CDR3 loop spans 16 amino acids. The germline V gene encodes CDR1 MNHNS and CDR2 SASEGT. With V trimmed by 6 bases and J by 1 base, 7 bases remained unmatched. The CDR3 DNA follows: TGTGCCAGCAGAAAAACCGGGACAGGGAACACCGGGGAGCTGTTTTTT. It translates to CASRKTGTGNTGELFF.

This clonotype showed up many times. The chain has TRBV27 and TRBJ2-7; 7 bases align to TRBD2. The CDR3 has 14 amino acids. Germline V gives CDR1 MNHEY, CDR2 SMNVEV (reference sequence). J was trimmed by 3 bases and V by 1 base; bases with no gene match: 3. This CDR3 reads CASSLYSGFYEQYF. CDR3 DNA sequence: TGTGCCAGCAGTTTATATAGCGGGTTCTACGAGCAGTACTTC.

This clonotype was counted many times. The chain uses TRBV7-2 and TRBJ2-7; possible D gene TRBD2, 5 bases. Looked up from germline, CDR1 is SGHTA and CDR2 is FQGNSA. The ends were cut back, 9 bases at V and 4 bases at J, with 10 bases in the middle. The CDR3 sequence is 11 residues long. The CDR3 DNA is TGTGCCAGTAGCGTTTCGTACGAGCAGTACTTC. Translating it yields CASSVSYEQYF.

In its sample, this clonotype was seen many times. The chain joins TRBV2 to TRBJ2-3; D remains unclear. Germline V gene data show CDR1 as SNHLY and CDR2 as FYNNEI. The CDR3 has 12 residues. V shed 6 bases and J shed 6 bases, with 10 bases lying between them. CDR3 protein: CASSAYTDTQYF. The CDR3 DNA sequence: TGTGCCAGCAGCGCCTACACCGATACGCAGTATTTT.

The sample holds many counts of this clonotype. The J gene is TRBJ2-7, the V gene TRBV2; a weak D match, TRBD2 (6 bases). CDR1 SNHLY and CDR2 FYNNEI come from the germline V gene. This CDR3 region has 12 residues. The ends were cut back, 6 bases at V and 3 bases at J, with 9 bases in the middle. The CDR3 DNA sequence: TGTGCCAGCAGCCGGGGGTTCTACGAGCAGTACTTC. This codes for CASSRGFYEQYF.

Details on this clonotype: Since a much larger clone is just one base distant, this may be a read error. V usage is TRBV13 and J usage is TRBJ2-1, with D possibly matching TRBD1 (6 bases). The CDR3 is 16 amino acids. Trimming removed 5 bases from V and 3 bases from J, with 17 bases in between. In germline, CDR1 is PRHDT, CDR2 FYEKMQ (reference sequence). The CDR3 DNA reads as TGTGCCAGCAGCGTGAAACAGGGCCCTGACTACAATGAGCAGTTCTTC. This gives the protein CASSVKQGPDYNEQFF.

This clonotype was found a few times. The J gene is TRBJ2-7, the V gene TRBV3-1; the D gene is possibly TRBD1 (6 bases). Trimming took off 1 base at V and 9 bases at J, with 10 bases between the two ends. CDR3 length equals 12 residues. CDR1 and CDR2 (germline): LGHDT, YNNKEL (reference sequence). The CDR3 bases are TGTGCCAGCAGCCAAGGGGGGCCCCCGCAGTACTTC. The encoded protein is CASSQGGPPQYF.

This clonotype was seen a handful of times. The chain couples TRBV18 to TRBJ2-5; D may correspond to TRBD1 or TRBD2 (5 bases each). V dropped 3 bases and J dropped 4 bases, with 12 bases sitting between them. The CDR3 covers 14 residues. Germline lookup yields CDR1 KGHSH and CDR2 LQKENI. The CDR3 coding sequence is TGTGCCAGCTCACCGGGGGATTTACGAGAGACCCAGTACTTC. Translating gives CASSPGDLRETQYF. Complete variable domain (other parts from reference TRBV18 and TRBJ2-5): NAGVMQNPRHLVRRRGQEARLRCSPMKGHSHVYWYRQLPEEGLKFMVYLQKENIIDESGMPKERFSAEFPKEGPSILRIQQVVRGDSAAYFCASSPGDLRETQYFGPGTRLLVL.

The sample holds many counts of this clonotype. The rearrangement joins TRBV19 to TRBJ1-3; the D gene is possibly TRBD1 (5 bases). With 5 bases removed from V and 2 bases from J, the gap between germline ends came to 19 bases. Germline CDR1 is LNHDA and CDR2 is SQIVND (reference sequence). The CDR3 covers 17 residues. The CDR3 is CASSPREGEEPGNTIYF. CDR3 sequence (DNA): TGTGCCAGTAGTCCCCGCGAAGGGGAAGAACCTGGAAACACCATATATTTT. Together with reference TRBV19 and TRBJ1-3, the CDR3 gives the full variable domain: DGGITQSPKYLFRKEGQNVTLSCEQNLNHDAMYWYRQDPGQGLRLIYYSQIVNDFQKGDIAEGYSVSREKKESFPLTVTSAQKNPTAFYLCASSPREGEEPGNTIYFGEGSWLTVV.